The present TCR beta chain was sequenced within a study of Ad26.COV2.S vaccination and SARS-CoV-2 variants. This clone came up a few times. The antigen is undetermined. Germline V gene lookup returns CDR1 SGHNT and CDR2 YENEEA. The CDR3 length is 9 residues. With 4 bases removed from V and 5 bases from J, the gap between germline ends came to 0 bases. Treatment specified: about 20 received Ad26.COV2.S at low or high dose, single or two shots; 5 received placebo; per-sample allocation not given. Sample collection was performed on day 63 after the first vaccine or placebo injection. Data came from immunoSEQ multiplex PCR; TCRdb stores just in-frame clones and leaves some out. The profile covers roughly 390,000 clones, with 88% appearing a single time and 3.5% taken by the ten largest. Findings and caveats of the study: Following vaccination, spike-specific CD8+ and CD4+ T cell responses reportedly exhibited substantial breadth. Individuals receiving vaccine had higher spike-specific TCR breadth than placebo recipients did.

Sequencing was performed on peripheral blood, taken in a trial of Ad26.COV2.S vaccine versus placebo. The V gene is TRBV11-3, the J gene TRBJ2-7; D is unresolved. This clonotype originated in a person aged 18 to 65 who received the Ad26.COV2.S COVID-19 vaccine or a placebo. This chain's CDR3 is CASSYEQYF. CDR3 DNA sequence: TGTGCCAGCAGCTACGAGCAGTACTTC.